This T cell receptor (beta chain) appears in the sequencing data of a study of blood T cell repertoires in COVID-19 (dated by TCRdb to about 2020). In the study overall: Collaborator samples came from the United States, Italy and Spain and covered acute and convalescent phases of COVID-19. Nearly every sample came with metadata listing a de-identified subject ID, COVID-19 status, age in years and sex. The repertoires were made available in a free public database intended to serve as a resource for research on the immune response to SARS-CoV-2. Subjects who had been exposed to COVID-19, were actively infected with it, or had recovered from it provided the deeply sampled blood TCRbeta repertoires that made up the dataset. Samples were obtained from the ongoing ImmuneRACE study (first 160 participants) and from some 1,200 subjects provided by 6 global collaborators. HLA class I and class II types, where available, came from metadata supplied by the sample provider rather than from assay-based typing. The material from the prospective study consisted of cDNA or gDNA derived from T cells, B-cell-depleted T cells, or PBMCs. Results the study describes overall, beyond this receptor: How much clinical and demographic metadata was included differed by source and by participant, and the metadata was provided uncurated.

On this clone itself: Its antigen is unknown. Base qualities are not recorded, but no much larger clone differs from it by a single base.

The immunoSEQ Assay, a bias-controlled multiplex PCR, was used to amplify TCRbeta CDR3 regions from genomic DNA. Concerning the study's data processing: Nucleated cell counts per sample were estimated from amplification of reference gene primers within the assay. To quantify the absolute abundance of each unique TCRbeta CDR3 rearrangement, sequence reads were collapsed and filtered. For each sample, productive Simpson clonality was calculated as the square root of Simpson's diversity index across productive rearrangements. The clones in this table, taken by TCRdb from immuneACCESS, are in-frame only. Not every clone is retained; where verified, under half of the shortfall comes from an unresolved V gene, and the cause of the rest is unknown. D and trimming come from the DNA, and the V and J calls and clone size come from that table. The table for this sample lists 270,000 or so clones; just over 90% of them were counted only once. The biggest ten clones account for about 2.5% of the sample.

In the prospective study, participants were roughly 18 to 100 years old, resided in about two dozen geographic areas of the United States, and were enrolled through a virtual design. In the prospective study, participants were assigned to cohorts based on the clinical history participants reported in a screening survey and a study questionnaire. Mobile phlebotomists in the prospective study collected whole blood, serum and a nasopharyngeal or oropharyngeal swab from every participant. Prospective study participants could optionally give additional blood draws and questionnaires over a roughly 2-month period. Prospective study blood samples were shipped either frozen or at room temperature before DNA extraction. Sequenced material: PBMCs or T cells enriched from blood (not recorded which). The clonotype was recovered from a middle-aged woman with acute COVID-19.

The DNA is as follows: TGCGCCAGTAGCCCTAACCCGGGACTAGCGGACGAGCAGTACTTC. It translates to CASSPNPGLADEQYF. The rearranged chain carries TRBV5-1 and TRBJ2-7, with 11 central nucleotides matching TRBD2. Including the terminal cysteine and phenylalanine, the CDR3 comprises 15 residues. Here the CDR3 DNA is all that survives: 45 bases in frame from base 1. The germline V end is reduced by 8 bases and the J end by 5 bases; junction bases left unmatched: 12. The germline V gene sets CDR1 to SGHRS and CDR2 to YFSETQ.